A single TCR beta chain is shown here with its context. The data are from a study of blood T cell repertoires in COVID-19. Per germline, CDR1 MDHEN and CDR2 SYDVKM. V was shortened by 4 bases and J by 5 bases, with 17 bases between the two germline ends. The CDR3 spans 16 residues. Generated by immunoSEQ multiplex PCR, the TCRdb table keeps only in-frame clones and is missing some. Altogether fewer than 250,000 clones are present, around 86% being singletons, with the ten largest covering about 3%. The sequence was collected from a man aged 60 to 75 with acute or convalescent COVID-19. Material for sequencing was peripheral blood. This rearrangement joins TRBV28 to TRBJ1-4; possibly TRBD1 for D (6 bases). The CDR3 protein is CASSSPHSQGNEKLFF. The CDR3, as DNA: TGTGCCAGCAGTTCCCCCCACAGTCAGGGGAATGAAAAACTGTTTTTT.